This T cell receptor (beta chain) was documented in a study of T cell responses to AZD1222 COVID-19 vaccine. Data came from immunoSEQ multiplex PCR; TCRdb stores just in-frame clones and leaves some out. The sample lists roughly 200,000 clones; 80% to 95% were seen once. Concerning this clone itself: Its target is unknown.

Study outcomes and limitations: Increases in Spike-specific TCR breadth and depth were seen after two AZD1222 doses. Scientists sampled the repertoires only once the peak T cell response had passed. Of the AZD1222 recipients, only six or seven were seropositive at baseline.

Trimming pared 1 base from V and 12 bases from J, leaving 15 bases between. The CDR3 length is 13 residues. Germline CDR1 SGHTA, CDR2 FQGNSA. Material: peripheral blood, obtained on day 0 of AZD1222 vaccination. The sequence was collected from an adult in good health. The chain couples TRBV7-2 to TRBJ1-1, with D possibly matching TRBD1 (6 bases). The CDR3 here is CASSLGTTGLTFF. The CDR3 DNA follows: TGTGCCAGCAGCTTAGGCACTACAGGGTTAACTTTCTTT.